The 18 T cell receptor beta chains presented below share a single source sample, sequenced in a study of CD8 T cells in ankylosing spondylitis. Study outcomes and limitations: For ankylosing spondylitis blood, a TCR beta motif of fewer than 10 highly homologous variants appeared characteristic.

These TCRs' antigens remain unknown. TCRdb called the 5' RACE reads again in MiXCR, with one record for every CDR3 protein. This sample has around 770,000 distinct CDR3 sequences, with about 12% found just once. Sample: blood, either unsorted or a sorted T cell fraction (not recorded which). These receptors originate from a male donor with ankylosing spondylitis.

The chain employs TRBV6-2 or TRBV6-3 and TRBJ2-7, with TRBD2 matching 7 bases. CDR3 length: 15 amino acids. V trimming: 2 bases; J trimming: 1 base; junction bases outside the gene matches: 5. Germline V gene data show CDR1 as MNHEY and CDR2 as SVGEGT. CDR3 sequence (DNA): TGTGCCAGCAGTTACCCTCTCGGGGGGTCCTACGAGCAGTACTTC. Residues: CASSYPLGGSYEQYF.

The sample holds many counts of this clonotype. The genes are TRBV11-2 and TRBJ2-5; 8 nucleotides align to TRBD2. The V and J ends lost 0 bases and 0 bases, in that order; junction bases with no gene match: 3. Germline assignment: CDR1 SGHAT and CDR2 FQNNGV. This CDR3 spans 16 amino acids. The CDR3 DNA follows: TGTGCCAGCAGCTTAGATAAGCGGGGGCACCAAGAGACCCAGTACTTC. Amino acids: CASSLDKRGHQETQYF. Looking up the rest from reference TRBV11-2 and TRBJ2-5 gives the full variable domain: EAGVAQSPRYKIIEKRQSVAFWCNPISGHATLYWYQQILGQGPKLLIQFQNNGVVDDSQLPKDRFSAERLKGVDSTLKIQPAKLEDSAVYLCASSLDKRGHQETQYFGPGTRLLVL.

The chain links TRBV9 to TRBJ2-7, with D maybe TRBD2 (5 bases). Germline CDR1 is SGDLS and CDR2 is YYNGEE. CDR3 length: 14 amino acids. The ends were cut back, 2 bases at V and 5 bases at J, with 14 bases in the middle. The CDR3 loop reads CASSVGIDPHEQYF. The CDR3 DNA reads as TGTGCCAGCAGCGTCGGGATAGACCCCCACGAGCAGTACTTC.

A few counts support this clonotype. The chain recombines TRBV14 with TRBJ2-3; weak D call: TRBD2 (6 bases). V gave up 0 bases and J gave up 10 bases, with 17 bases separating them. Per the germline V gene, CDR1 is SGHDN and CDR2 is FVKESK. The CDR3 covers 15 residues. DNA of the CDR3: TGTGCCAGCAGCCAAGAAAGTTGGGGGGAGTTTGCGCAGTATTTT. Protein: CASSQESWGEFAQYF.

This clonotype has only a few counts. The chain recombines TRBV10-3 with TRBJ2-7, with D hard to call. Germline CDR1 reads ENHRY; CDR2 reads SYGVKD. The V end lost 3 bases, the J end lost 2 bases, and 14 bases lay between the germline ends. This CDR3 has 15 amino acids. This chain's CDR3 is CAISDWKRSTYEQYF. As DNA, the CDR3 is TGTGCCATCAGTGATTGGAAGAGGTCTACCTACGAGCAGTACTTC.

This clonotype showed up many times. CDR3 sequence reads: CASSSTDSYEQYF. The CDR3 DNA reads TGTGCCAGCAGTTCGACGGATTCCTACGAGCAGTACTTC. This chain links TRBV12-3 or TRBV12-4 with TRBJ2-7; D is undetermined. The CDR3 has 13 residues. Trimming shortened V by 4 bases and J by 1 base, and 8 bases separated the two germline ends.

This clonotype was seen only a few times. This chain joins TRBV15 and TRBJ1-2; no reliable D call. The CDR3 contains 16 residues. The germline gives CDR1 LNHNV, CDR2 YYDKDF (reference sequence). V lost 0 bases and J 6 bases, leaving 17 bases between the germline ends. The CDR3 is CATSRDQISVRDGYTF. DNA of the CDR3: TGTGCCACCAGCAGAGATCAGATCAGTGTGAGGGATGGCTACACCTTC. Full variable domain (outside the CDR3, taken from reference TRBV15 and TRBJ1-2): DAMVIQNPRYQVTQFGKPVTLSCSQTLNHNVMYWYQQKSSQAPKLLFHYYDKDFNNEADTPDNFQSRRPNTSFCFLDIRSPGLGDTAMYLCATSRDQISVRDGYTFGSGTRLTVV.

J is TRBJ1-5 and V is TRBV4-3, with 10 nucleotides matching TRBD1. J was trimmed by 6 bases and V by 1 base; bases with no gene match: 3. The CDR3 is made up of 15 amino acids. Looked up from germline, CDR1 is LGHNA and CDR2 is YSLEER. The CDR3 bases are TGCGCCAGCAGCCAAGTGACAGGGGGCGGTCAGCCCCAGCATTTT. It translates to CASSQVTGGGQPQHF.

The chain carries TRBV29-1 and TRBJ2-2; D might be TRBD1 (6 bases). The CDR3 is 16 amino acids. Germline V gives CDR1 SQVTM, CDR2 ANQGSEA. V dropped 3 bases and J dropped 6 bases, with 20 bases sitting between them. The CDR3 DNA sequence: TGCAGCGTTGAGGGAACAGGGATTAATTTCTCCGGGGAGCTGTTTTTT. It yields the protein CSVEGTGINFSGELFF.

This chain connects TRBV6-5 to TRBJ1-1; D ambiguous. The V gene lost 2 bases and the J gene lost 3 bases, with 13 bases spanning the gap. The CDR3 contains 15 residues. The germline CDR1 and CDR2 sequences are MNHEY and SVGAGI. The CDR3 DNA reads as TGTGCCAGCAGTTACAGTTCGCCGAGATACACTGAAGCTTTCTTT. It translates to CASSYSSPRYTEAFF.

This clonotype has at least ten counts. This chain links TRBV20-1 with TRBJ1-5; D remains unclear. The V end lost 0 bases, the J end lost 9 bases, and 18 bases lay between the germline ends. Germline loops: CDR1 DFQATT, CDR2 SNEGSKA (reference sequence). The CDR3 spans 15 residues. CDR3: CSARDRVGSSPPQHF. The CDR3 DNA sequence: TGCAGTGCTAGAGATCGGGTCGGCAGTTCACCGCCCCAGCATTTT.

The gene calls are TRBV13 and TRBJ1-1; no definite D call. Trimming pared 5 bases from V and 1 base from J, leaving 8 bases between. The CDR3 length is 13 residues. CDR1 and CDR2 (germline): PRHDT, FYEKMQ (reference sequence). Here the CDR3 reads CASSHNSNTEAFF. The CDR3 nucleotides are TGTGCCAGCAGCCATAATTCGAACACTGAAGCTTTCTTT. The full variable domain, in which reference TRBV13 and TRBJ1-1 provide the parts outside the CDR3, is AAGVIQSPRHLIKEKRETATLKCYPIPRHDTVYWYQQGPGQDPQFLISFYEKMQSDKGSIPDRFSAQQFSDYHSELNMSSLELGDSALYFCASSHNSNTEAFFGQGTRLTVV.

The rearrangement links TRBV28 to TRBJ1-1; 9 nucleotides line up with TRBD1. Per the germline V gene, CDR1 is MDHEN and CDR2 is SYDVKM. The CDR3 spans 15 residues. Trimming removed 5 bases from V and 3 bases from J; junction bases left unmatched: 7. The CDR3 region is CASSIRTGVYTEAFF. CDR3 in DNA: TGTGCCAGCAGTATAAGGACAGGGGTGTACACTGAAGCTTTCTTT.

This clonotype was found a few times. The chain couples TRBV4-2 to TRBJ2-1; D gene ambiguous. V lost 1 base to trimming and J lost 0 bases, with 7 bases between them. From germline, CDR1 is LGHNA and CDR2 YNFKEQ. This CDR3 comprises 15 residues. The CDR3 bases are TGTGCCAGCAGCCAAGGCTTCTTCTCCTACAATGAGCAGTTCTTC. Protein sequence: CASSQGFFSYNEQFF.

This rearrangement joins TRBV5-1 to TRBJ2-1; TRBD1 matches 7 bases. Per germline, CDR1 SGHRS and CDR2 YFSETQ. This CDR3 is 14 amino acids long. V lost 1 base and J lost 9; bases outside the gene matches: 7. The CDR3 spells CASSLSRGSVEQFF. The CDR3 region has the DNA TGCGCCAGCAGCTTGTCCAGGGGGTCGGTTGAGCAGTTCTTC.

This clonotype occurred many times. The chain recombines TRBV29-1 with TRBJ2-3; the D is unclear. Trimming shortened V by 5 bases and J by 6 bases, and 12 bases separated the two germline ends. The V gene's germline CDR1 is SQVTM and CDR2 ANQGSEA. CDR3 length equals 12 residues. CDR3: CSVLYPGDTQYF. CDR3 DNA: TGCAGCGTTCTATACCCTGGGGATACGCAGTATTTT.

The V and J genes are TRBV9 and TRBJ1-5; D might be TRBD1 (6 bases). Per germline, CDR1 SGDLS and CDR2 YYNGEE. The ends were cut back, 4 bases at V and 3 bases at J, with 14 bases in the middle. The CDR3 runs 15 residues. CDR3: CASSRPTGNNQPQHF. The CDR3 coding sequence is TGTGCCAGCAGCCGACCTACAGGGAACAATCAGCCCCAGCATTTT.

The chain links TRBV7-9 to TRBJ2-1; D not resolved. Germline V CDR1 and CDR2: SEHNR, FQNEAQ (reference sequence). V was trimmed by 5 bases and J by 10 bases, leaving 9 bases between them. The CDR3 has 11 amino acids. The CDR3 DNA reads TGTGCCAGCAGCCACCCATTCGAGCAGTTCTTC. This codes for CASSHPFEQFF.